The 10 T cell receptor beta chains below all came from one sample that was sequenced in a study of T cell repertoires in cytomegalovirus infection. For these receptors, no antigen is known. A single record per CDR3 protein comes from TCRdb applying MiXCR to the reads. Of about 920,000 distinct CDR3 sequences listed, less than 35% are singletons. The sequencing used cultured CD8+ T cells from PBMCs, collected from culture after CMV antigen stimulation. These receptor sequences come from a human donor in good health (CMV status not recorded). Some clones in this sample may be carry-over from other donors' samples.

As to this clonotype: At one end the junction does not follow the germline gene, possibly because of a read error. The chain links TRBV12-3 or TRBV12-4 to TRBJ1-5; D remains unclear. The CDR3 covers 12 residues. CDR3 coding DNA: TGTGTCAGCACCAGCGAAGGACAGCCCCAGCATTTT. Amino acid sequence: CVSTSEGQPQHF.

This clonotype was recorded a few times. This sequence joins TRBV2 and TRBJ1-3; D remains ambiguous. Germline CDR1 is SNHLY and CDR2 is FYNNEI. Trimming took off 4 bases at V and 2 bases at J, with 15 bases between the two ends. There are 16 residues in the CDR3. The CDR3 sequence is CASSARSLAAGNTIYF. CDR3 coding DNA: TGTGCCAGCAGTGCCCGCTCCTTAGCTGCTGGAAACACCATATATTTT. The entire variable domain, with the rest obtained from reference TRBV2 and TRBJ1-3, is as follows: EPEVTQTPSHQVTQMGQEVILRCVPISNHLYFYWYRQILGQKVEFLVSFYNNEISEKSEIFDDQFSVERPDGSNFTLKIRSTKLEDSAMYFCASSARSLAAGNTIYFGEGSWLTVV.

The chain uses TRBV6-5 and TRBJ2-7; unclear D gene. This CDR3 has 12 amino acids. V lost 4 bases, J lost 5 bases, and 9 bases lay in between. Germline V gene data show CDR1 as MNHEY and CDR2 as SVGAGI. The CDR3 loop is CASSSSFHEQYF. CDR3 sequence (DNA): TGTGCCAGCAGTTCATCATTCCACGAGCAGTACTTC.

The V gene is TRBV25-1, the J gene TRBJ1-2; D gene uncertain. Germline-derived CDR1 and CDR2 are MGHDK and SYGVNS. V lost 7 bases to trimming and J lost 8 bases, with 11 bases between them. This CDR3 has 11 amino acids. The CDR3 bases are TGTGCCAGCAAACGCGGTGGCGGCTACACCTTC. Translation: CASKRGGGYTF.

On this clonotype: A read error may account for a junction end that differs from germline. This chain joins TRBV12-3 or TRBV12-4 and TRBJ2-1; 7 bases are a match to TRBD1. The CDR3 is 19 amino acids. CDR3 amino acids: CASSSTNLTGFKLRDEQSF. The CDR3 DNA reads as TGTGCCAGCAGTTCCACCAATCTGACAGGGTTTAAGTTGAGGGATGAGCAGTCCTTC.

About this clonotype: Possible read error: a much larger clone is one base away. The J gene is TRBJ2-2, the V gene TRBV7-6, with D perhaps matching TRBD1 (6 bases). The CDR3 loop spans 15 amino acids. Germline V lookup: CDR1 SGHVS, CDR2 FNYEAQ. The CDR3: CASSYFHGDTGKLFF. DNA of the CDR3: TGTGCCAGCAGCTATTTCCACGGGGACACCGGGAAGCTGTTTTTT. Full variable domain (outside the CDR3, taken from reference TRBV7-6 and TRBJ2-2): GAGVSQSPRYKVTKRGQDVALRCDPISGHVSLYWYRQALGQGPEFLTYFNYEAQQDKSGLPNDRFSAERPEGSISTLTIQRTEQRDSAMYRCASSYFHGDTGKLFFGEGSRLTVL.

CDR3 DNA sequence: TGTGCCAGCAGCCCCTGGCACCCGAGTGACACTGAAGCTTTCTTT. It yields the protein CASSPWHPSDTEAFF. The chain is built from TRBV11-2 and TRBJ1-1; D ambiguous. Germline V lookup: CDR1 SGHAT, CDR2 FQNNGV. CDR3 size: 15 residues. V was trimmed by 5 bases and J by 3 bases, leaving 16 bases between them.

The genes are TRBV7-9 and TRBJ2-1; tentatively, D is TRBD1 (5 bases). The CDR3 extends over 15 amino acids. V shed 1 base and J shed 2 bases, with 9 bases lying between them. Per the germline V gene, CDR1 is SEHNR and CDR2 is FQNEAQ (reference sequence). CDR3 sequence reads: CASSLGQSPYNEQFF. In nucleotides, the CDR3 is TGTGCCAGCAGCTTAGGACAGTCCCCCTACAATGAGCAGTTCTTC.

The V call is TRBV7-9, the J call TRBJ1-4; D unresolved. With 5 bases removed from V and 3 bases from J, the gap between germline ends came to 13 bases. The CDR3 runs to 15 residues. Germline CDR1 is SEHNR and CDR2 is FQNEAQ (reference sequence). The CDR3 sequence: CASSPGPAANEKLFF. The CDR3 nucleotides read TGTGCCAGCAGCCCCGGACCCGCGGCTAATGAAAAACTGTTTTTT.

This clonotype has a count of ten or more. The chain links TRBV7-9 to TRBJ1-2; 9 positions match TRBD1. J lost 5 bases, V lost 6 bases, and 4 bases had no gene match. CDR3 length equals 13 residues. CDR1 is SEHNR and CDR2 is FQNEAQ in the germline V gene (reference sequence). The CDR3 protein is CASREGQGYGYTF. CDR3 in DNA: TGTGCCAGCAGGGAGGGACAGGGTTATGGCTACACCTTC.